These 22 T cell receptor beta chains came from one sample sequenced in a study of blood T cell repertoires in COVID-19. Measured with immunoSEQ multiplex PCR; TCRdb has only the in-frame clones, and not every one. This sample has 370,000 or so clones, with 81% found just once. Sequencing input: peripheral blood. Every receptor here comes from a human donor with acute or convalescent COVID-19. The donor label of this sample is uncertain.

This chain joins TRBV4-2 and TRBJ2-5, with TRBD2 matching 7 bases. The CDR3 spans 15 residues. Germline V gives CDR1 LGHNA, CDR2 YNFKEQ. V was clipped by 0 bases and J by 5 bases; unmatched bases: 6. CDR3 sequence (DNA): TGTGCCAGCAGCCAAGAGTCTAGCGGCAGGGAGACCCAGTACTTC. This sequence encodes CASSQESSGRETQYF.

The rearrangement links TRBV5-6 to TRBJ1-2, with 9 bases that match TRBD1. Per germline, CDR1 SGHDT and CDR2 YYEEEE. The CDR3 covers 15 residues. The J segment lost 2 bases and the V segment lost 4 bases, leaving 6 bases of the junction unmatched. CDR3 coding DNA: TGTGCCAGCAGCGGGGGACAGGGCGACAACTATGGCTACACCTTC. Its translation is CASSGGQGDNYGYTF.

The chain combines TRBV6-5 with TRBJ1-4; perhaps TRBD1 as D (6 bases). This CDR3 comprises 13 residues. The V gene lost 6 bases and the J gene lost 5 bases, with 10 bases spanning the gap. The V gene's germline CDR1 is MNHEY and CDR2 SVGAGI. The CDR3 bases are TGTGCCAGCAGCCGGACAGTAAATGAAAAACTGTTTTTT. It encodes CASSRTVNEKLFF.

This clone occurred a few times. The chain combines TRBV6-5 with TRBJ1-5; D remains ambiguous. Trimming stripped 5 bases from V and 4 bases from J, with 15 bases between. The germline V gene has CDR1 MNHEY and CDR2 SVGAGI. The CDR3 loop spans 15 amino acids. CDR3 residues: CASSQAGRPNQPQHF. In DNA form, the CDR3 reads TGTGCCAGCAGTCAGGCTGGGAGGCCGAATCAGCCCCAGCATTTT.

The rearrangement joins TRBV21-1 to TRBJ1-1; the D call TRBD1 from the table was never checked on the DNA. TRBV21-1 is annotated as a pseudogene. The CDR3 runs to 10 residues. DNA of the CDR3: TGTGCCAGCGGGGGACAGGAAGCTTTCTTT. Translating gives CASGGQEAFF.

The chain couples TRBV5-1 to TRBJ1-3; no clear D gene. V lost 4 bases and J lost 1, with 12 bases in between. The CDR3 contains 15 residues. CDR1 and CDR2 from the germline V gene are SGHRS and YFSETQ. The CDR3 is CASSAGVGSGNTIYF. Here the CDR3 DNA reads TGCGCCAGCAGCGCCGGGGTAGGGTCTGGAAACACCATATATTTT.

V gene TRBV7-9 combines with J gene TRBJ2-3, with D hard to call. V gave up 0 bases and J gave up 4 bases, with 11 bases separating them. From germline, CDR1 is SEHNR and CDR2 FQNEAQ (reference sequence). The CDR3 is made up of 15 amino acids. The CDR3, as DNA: TGTGCCAGCAGCTTAGCGTCGCTAGACGCAGATACGCAGTATTTT. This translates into CASSLASLDADTQYF.

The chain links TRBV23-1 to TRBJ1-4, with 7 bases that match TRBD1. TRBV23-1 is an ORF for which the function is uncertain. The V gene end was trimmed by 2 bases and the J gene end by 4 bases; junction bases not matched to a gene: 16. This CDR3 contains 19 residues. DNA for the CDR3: TGCGCCAGCAGTCAAACCCCGCGGGACAGACATCCCTGTAATGAAAAACTGTTTTTT. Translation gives CASSQTPRDRHPCNEKLFF.

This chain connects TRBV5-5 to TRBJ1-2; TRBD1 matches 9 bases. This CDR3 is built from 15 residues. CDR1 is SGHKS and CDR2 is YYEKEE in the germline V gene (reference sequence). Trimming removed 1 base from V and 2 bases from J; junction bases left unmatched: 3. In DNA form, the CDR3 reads TGTGCCAGCAGCTTGCTCGGGACAGGGAACTATGGCTACACCTTC. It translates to CASSLLGTGNYGYTF.

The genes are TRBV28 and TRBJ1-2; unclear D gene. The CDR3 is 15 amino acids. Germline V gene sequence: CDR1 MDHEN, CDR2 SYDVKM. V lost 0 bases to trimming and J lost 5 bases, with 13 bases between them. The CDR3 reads CASSLWRAVTYGYTF. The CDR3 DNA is TGTGCCAGCAGTTTATGGAGGGCAGTCACATATGGCTACACCTTC.

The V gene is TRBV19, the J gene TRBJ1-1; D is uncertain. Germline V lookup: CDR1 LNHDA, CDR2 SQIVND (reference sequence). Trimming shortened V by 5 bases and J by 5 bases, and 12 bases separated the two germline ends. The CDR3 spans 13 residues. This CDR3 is CASSVERWTEAFF. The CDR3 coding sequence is TGTGCCAGTAGTGTGGAGAGATGGACTGAAGCTTTCTTT. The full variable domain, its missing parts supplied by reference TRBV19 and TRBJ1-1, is DGGITQSPKYLFRKEGQNVTLSCEQNLNHDAMYWYRQDPGQGLRLIYYSQIVNDFQKGDIAEGYSVSREKKESFPLTVTSAQKNPTAFYLCASSVERWTEAFFGQGTRLTVV.

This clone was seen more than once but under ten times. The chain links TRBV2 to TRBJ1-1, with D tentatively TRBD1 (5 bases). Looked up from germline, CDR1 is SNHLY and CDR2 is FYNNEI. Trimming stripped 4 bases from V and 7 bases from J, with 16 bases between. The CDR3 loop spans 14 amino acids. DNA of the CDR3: TGTGCCAGCAGTGTAGAAGGGCAGGGAAGTGAAGCTTTCTTT. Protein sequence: CASSVEGQGSEAFF.

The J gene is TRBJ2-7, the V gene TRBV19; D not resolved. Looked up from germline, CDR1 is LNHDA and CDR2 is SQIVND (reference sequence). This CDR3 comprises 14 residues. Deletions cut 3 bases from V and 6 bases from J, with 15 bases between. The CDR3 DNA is TGTGCCAGTAGTATCCTGAGCACCTTCGGCGAGCAGTACTTC. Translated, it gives CASSILSTFGEQYF.

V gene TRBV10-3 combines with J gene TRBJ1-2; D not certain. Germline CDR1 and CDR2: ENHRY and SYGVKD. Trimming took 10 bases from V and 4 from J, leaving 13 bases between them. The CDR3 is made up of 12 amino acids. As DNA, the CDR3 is TGTGCCACCCTAGGCGCTGGCTATGGCTACACCTTC. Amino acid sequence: CATLGAGYGYTF.

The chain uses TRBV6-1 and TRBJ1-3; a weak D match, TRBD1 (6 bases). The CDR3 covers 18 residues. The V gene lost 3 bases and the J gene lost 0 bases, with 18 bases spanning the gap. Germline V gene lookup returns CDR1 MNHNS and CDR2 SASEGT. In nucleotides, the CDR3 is TGTGCCAGCAGTGATCATTGGGGGACAACTCTCTCTGGAAACACCATATATTTT. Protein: CASSDHWGTTLSGNTIYF.

CDR3 nucleotides: TGTGCCAGCAGTCAGAGGAGGACTAATGAAAAACTGTTTTTT. It yields the protein CASSQRRTNEKLFF. The chain uses TRBV27 and TRBJ1-4; D remains unclear. V was trimmed by 5 bases and J by 2 bases, leaving 9 bases between them. There are 14 residues in the CDR3. The germline V gene encodes CDR1 MNHEY and CDR2 SMNVEV (reference sequence).

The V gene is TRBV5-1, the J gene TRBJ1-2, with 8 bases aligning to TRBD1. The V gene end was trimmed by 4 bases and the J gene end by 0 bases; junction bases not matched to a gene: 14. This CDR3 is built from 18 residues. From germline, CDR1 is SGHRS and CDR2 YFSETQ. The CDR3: CASSRSPLTGAANYGYTF. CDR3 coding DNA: TGCGCCAGCAGCCGCTCCCCTCTGACAGGGGCCGCTAACTATGGCTACACCTTC. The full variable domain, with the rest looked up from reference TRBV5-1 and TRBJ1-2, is KAGVTQTPRYLIKTRGQQVTLSCSPISGHRSVSWYQQTPGQGLQFLFEYFSETQRNKGNFPGRFSGRQFSNSRSEMNVSTLELGDSALYLCASSRSPLTGAANYGYTFGSGTRLTVV.

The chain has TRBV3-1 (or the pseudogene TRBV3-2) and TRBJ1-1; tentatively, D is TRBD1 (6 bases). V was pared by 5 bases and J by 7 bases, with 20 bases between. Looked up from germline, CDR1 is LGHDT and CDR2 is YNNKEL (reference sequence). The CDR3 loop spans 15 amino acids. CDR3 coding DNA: TGTGCCAGCAGCAAGAACAGGGCACTCTATCTTGAAGCTTTCTTT. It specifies CASSKNRALYLEAFF.

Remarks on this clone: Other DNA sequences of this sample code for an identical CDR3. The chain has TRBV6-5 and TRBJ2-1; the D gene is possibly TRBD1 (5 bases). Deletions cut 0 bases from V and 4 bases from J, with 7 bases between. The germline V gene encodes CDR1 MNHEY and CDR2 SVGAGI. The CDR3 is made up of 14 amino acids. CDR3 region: CASSYSTAYNEQFF. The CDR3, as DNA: TGTGCCAGCAGTTACTCGACAGCATACAATGAGCAGTTCTTC.

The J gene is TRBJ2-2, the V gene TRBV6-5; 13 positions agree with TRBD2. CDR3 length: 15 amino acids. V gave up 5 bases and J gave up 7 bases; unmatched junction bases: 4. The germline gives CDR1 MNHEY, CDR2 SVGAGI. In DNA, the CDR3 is TGTGCCAGCAGTAGGACTAGCGGGAGCATCGGGGAGCTGTTTTTT. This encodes CASSRTSGSIGELFF.

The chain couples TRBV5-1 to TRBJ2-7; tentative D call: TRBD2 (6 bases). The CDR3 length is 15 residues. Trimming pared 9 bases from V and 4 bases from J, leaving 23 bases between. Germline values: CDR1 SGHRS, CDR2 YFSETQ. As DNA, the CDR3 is TGCGCCACGCGAGCTTTGGAGGGGTTGCAATACGAGCAGTACTTC. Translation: CATRALEGLQYEQYF. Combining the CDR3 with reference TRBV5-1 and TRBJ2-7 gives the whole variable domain KAGVTQTPRYLIKTRGQQVTLSCSPISGHRSVSWYQQTPGQGLQFLFEYFSETQRNKGNFPGRFSGRQFSNSRSEMNVSTLELGDSALYLCATRALEGLQYEQYFGPGTRLTVT.

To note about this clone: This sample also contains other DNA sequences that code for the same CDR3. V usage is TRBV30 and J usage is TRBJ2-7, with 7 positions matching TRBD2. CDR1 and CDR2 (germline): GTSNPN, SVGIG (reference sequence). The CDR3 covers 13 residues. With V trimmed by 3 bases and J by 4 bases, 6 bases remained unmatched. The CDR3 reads CAWSGAGGYEQYF. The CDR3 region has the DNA TGTGCCTGGAGCGGGGCCGGGGGGTACGAGCAGTACTTC.